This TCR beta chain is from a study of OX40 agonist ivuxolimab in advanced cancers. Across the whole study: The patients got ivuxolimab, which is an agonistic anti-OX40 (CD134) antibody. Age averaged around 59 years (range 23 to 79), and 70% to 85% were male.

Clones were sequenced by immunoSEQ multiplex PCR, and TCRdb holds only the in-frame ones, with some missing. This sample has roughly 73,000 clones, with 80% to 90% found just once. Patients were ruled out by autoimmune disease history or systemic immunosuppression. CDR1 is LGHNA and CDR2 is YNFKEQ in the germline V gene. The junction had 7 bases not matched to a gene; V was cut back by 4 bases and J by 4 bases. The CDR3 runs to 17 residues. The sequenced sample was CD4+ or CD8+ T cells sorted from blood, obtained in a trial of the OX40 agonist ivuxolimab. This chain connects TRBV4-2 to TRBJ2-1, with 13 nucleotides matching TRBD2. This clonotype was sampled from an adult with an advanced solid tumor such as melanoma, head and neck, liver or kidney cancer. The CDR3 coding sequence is TGTGCCAGCAGCCGATCGACTAGCGGGGGGACTTACAATGAGCAGTTCTTC. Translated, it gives CASSRSTSGGTYNEQFF.